The 32 T cell receptor beta chains presented below share a single source sample, sequenced in a study of blood T cells in healthy people across ages (dated by TCRdb to the mid-2010s). Libraries came from 5' RACE. Sequencing took place on an Illumina HiSeq 2500. The second PCR ran for about 6 to 12 cycles and used a J-beta primer mix along with a sample-barcoded 5' primer. TCRdb reanalyzed the raw reads on its own, using fastp at Q25 for trimming and MiXCR for clone calling, and kept in-frame beta chains. Records with the same CDR3 protein are collapsed into one entry carrying the most frequent genes and DNA. For this sample the table gives approximately 600,000 distinct CDR3 sequences, of which around 54% were detected only once. Around 37% of the sample is taken by the ten largest. The sequenced sample was blood. These receptors originate from a man between 60 and 75 years old in good health.

The rearrangement links TRBV7-6 to TRBJ1-6; D gene unclear. V was shortened by 6 bases and J by 6 bases, with 6 bases between the two germline ends. From germline, CDR1 is SGHVS and CDR2 FNYEAQ. This CDR3 comprises 12 residues. CDR3: CASRNLNSPLHF. DNA of the CDR3: TGTGCCAGCAGAAATCTTAATTCACCCCTCCACTTT.

In DNA form, the CDR3 reads TGCGCCAGCAGCTCCCCGGGGGGTCCAGATACGCAGTATTTT. It is translated as CASSSPGGPDTQYF. J is TRBJ2-3 and V is TRBV5-1; TRBD2 matches at 7 bases. V trimming: 3 bases; J trimming: 4 bases; junction bases outside the gene matches: 5. The CDR3 spans 14 residues. Germline CDR1 reads SGHRS; CDR2 reads YFSETQ.

The CDR3 reads CASSLNQNRDTEAFF. The CDR3 nucleotides are TGTGCCAGCAGTCTAAACCAGAACAGGGACACTGAAGCTTTCTTT. The chain combines TRBV6-1 with TRBJ1-1; possibly TRBD1 for D (6 bases). CDR3 size: 15 residues. Germline V lookup: CDR1 MNHNS, CDR2 SASEGT. Deletions cut 5 bases from V and 3 bases from J, with 16 bases between.

The rearrangement links TRBV25-1 to TRBJ1-2; 8 bases agree with TRBD1. From germline, CDR1 is MGHDK and CDR2 SYGVNS. V was pared by 4 bases and J by 3 bases, with 4 bases of the junction left unmatched. The CDR3 is 14 residues long. CDR3 nucleotides: TGTGCCAGCAGTGCAGCGACAGGGGACTATGGCTACACCTTC. Translation: CASSAATGDYGYTF.

The chain combines TRBV25-1 with TRBJ2-3, with TRBD1 matching 10 bases. Trimming cost V 10 bases and J 2 bases; bases outside gene matches: 12. CDR3 size: 16 residues. The V gene's germline CDR1 is MGHDK and CDR2 SYGVNS. For the CDR3, the DNA is TGTGCCACCTCAATTCGGACAGGGGGATACACAGATACGCAGTATTTT. Translating it yields CATSIRTGGYTDTQYF.

The rearrangement links TRBV5-1 to TRBJ2-1; 10 bases are a match to TRBD2. The V and J ends lost 7 bases and 5 bases, in that order; junction bases with no gene match: 9. Germline V gene sequence: CDR1 SGHRS, CDR2 YFSETQ. The CDR3 covers 15 residues. The CDR3 spells CASQTLAGVDNEQFF. The CDR3 coding sequence is TGCGCCAGCCAAACCCTAGCGGGGGTGGACAATGAGCAGTTCTTC.

This clonotype was seen only a few times. The chain is built from TRBV6-1 and TRBJ2-5, with 9 bases that match TRBD1. The DNA matches TRBJ2-7 better at its end, which makes the J call doubtful. Germline loops: CDR1 MNHNS, CDR2 SASEGT. The CDR3 length is 14 residues. The CDR3 here is CASSASGQGYEQYF. The DNA of the CDR3 is TGTGCCAGCAGCGCCTCGGGACAGGGCTACGAGCAGTACTTC.

The chain uses TRBV29-1 and TRBJ1-2; 8 bases match TRBD1. The V gene's germline CDR1 is SQVTM and CDR2 ANQGSEA. Losses at the gene ends were 5 bases for V and 1 base for J; bases not matched to a gene: 9. The CDR3 totals 15 residues. The CDR3 loop is CSVRDRRILNYGYTF. CDR3 DNA: TGCAGCGTTAGGGACAGGCGAATCCTTAACTATGGCTACACCTTC.

The chain recombines TRBV6-1 with TRBJ2-7, with 7 positions matching TRBD2. V trimming: 2 bases; J trimming: 3 bases; junction bases outside the gene matches: 7. This CDR3 spans 15 amino acids. The V gene's germline CDR1 is MNHNS and CDR2 SASEGT. Here the CDR3 DNA reads TGTGCCAGCAGTGAACCTATGGCGGGGGACTACGAGCAGTACTTC. Translation: CASSEPMAGDYEQYF.

The CDR3 here is CASSVAPQHYEQYF. In DNA form, the CDR3 reads TGTGCCAGCAGCGTAGCGCCGCAACACTACGAGCAGTACTTC. The V gene is TRBV9, the J gene TRBJ2-7; no reliable D call. In germline, CDR1 is SGDLS, CDR2 YYNGEE. The CDR3 sequence is 14 residues long. V was shortened by 0 bases and J by 3 bases, with 10 bases between the two germline ends.

The chain couples TRBV19 to TRBJ2-6; D uncertain. Between the trimmed V and J ends, which lost 7 bases and 0 bases, there was a span of 7 bases. This CDR3 comprises 14 residues. Germline V gene lookup returns CDR1 LNHDA and CDR2 SQIVND (reference sequence). CDR3 loop: CASTQNSGANVLTF. In nucleotides, the CDR3 is TGTGCCAGTACCCAAAACTCTGGGGCCAACGTCCTGACTTTC.

Remarks on this clonotype: One base away lies a much larger clone, so this may be a sequencing read error. The J gene is TRBJ2-5, the V gene TRBV11-2; TRBD2 agrees at 7 bases. Germline V gene data show CDR1 as SGHAT and CDR2 as FQNNGV. The CDR3 covers 15 residues. CDR3 DNA: TGTGCCAGCAGCCGGACTAGTATTGGGAGAGAGACCCGGTACTTC. Translation: CASSRTSIGRETRYF.

The genes are TRBV12-3 or TRBV12-4 and TRBJ1-1; no clear D. Trimming shortened V by 3 bases and J by 2 bases, and 10 bases separated the two germline ends. This CDR3 spans 14 amino acids. The CDR3, as DNA: TGTGCCAGCAGTTTCTGGCCGGAAAACACTGAAGCTTTCTTT. Encoded protein: CASSFWPENTEAFF.

The chain combines TRBV7-9 with TRBJ2-3, with 8 bases identical to TRBD2. V shed 5 bases and J 1 base; nucleotides not matched to a gene: 5. The CDR3 extends over 15 amino acids. CDR1 is SEHNR, CDR2 FQNEAQ, per germline (reference sequence). The DNA for the CDR3 is TGTGCCAGCAGCCCACTAGCGGTGGGCACAGATACGCAGTATTTT. Translated: CASSPLAVGTDTQYF.

The rearrangement links TRBV12-3 or TRBV12-4 to TRBJ1-5; the match to TRBD1 covers 8 bases. This CDR3 is 16 amino acids long. V was pared by 0 bases and J by 6 bases, with 7 bases of the junction left unmatched. In nucleotides, the CDR3 is TGTGCCAGCAGTTTAGCGCGGACAGGGAGAGGTCAGCCCCAGCATTTT. It yields the protein CASSLARTGRGQPQHF.

The chain carries TRBV7-9 and TRBJ1-2; D uncertain. The CDR3 loop spans 14 amino acids. The germline CDR1 and CDR2 sequences are SEHNR and FQNEAQ (reference sequence). Trimming took off 3 bases at V and 2 bases at J, with 10 bases between the two ends. The CDR3 loop is CASSFTSVNYGYTF. The CDR3 nucleotides are TGTGCCAGCAGCTTCACTTCAGTCAACTATGGCTACACCTTC.

This chain links TRBV7-2 with TRBJ2-1; either TRBD1 or TRBD2 may supply D (5 bases each). The DNA end is more similar to TRBJ2-7, so the J call may be wrong. There are 15 residues in the CDR3. Germline V gene lookup returns CDR1 SGHTA and CDR2 FQGNSA. As DNA, the CDR3 is TGTGCCAGCAGCTTGGGGGTGGGAACCTACAATGAGCAGTACTTC. The encoded protein is CASSLGVGTYNEQYF.

This clonotype was seen more than once but under ten times. Its ends do not fully match the called genes, so a read error is possible. The chain uses TRBV12-3 or TRBV12-4 and TRBJ2-7; 8 bases match TRBD2. The CDR3 sequence is 14 residues long. CDR3 in amino acids: CASSLGRGVYEQYF. The CDR3 DNA follows: TGTGCCAGCAGTTTAGGGCGGGGGGTCTACGAGCAGTATTTC.

The rearrangement links TRBV14 to TRBJ2-1; 8 nucleotides align to TRBD1. There are 16 residues in the CDR3. CDR1 SGHDN and CDR2 FVKESK come from the germline V gene. V shed 1 base and J 6 bases; nucleotides not matched to a gene: 8. In DNA form, the CDR3 reads TGTGCCAGCAGCCAAGTAAACCGGGACAGGAGCAATGAGCAGTTCTTC. It codes for CASSQVNRDRSNEQFF. Based on the CDR3 plus reference TRBV14 and TRBJ2-1, the full variable domain is EAGVTQFPSHSVIEKGQTVTLRCDPISGHDNLYWYRRVMGKEIKFLLHFVKESKQDESGMPNNRFLAERTGGTYSTLKVQPAELEDSGVYFCASSQVNRDRSNEQFFGPGTRLTVL.

The CDR3 loop reads CASSLARSDEQFF. In DNA form, the CDR3 reads TGTGCCAGCAGCTTAGCCCGGTCCGATGAGCAGTTCTTC. The genes are TRBV7-2 and TRBJ2-1; D is undetermined. The CDR3 consists of 13 residues. V was shortened by 0 bases and J by 8 bases, with 8 bases between the two germline ends. CDR1 SGHTA and CDR2 FQGNSA come from the germline V gene.

This sequence joins TRBV5-1 and TRBJ2-5, with D perhaps matching TRBD2 (6 bases). Germline CDR1 is SGHRS and CDR2 is YFSETQ. Trimming took 2 bases from V and 0 from J, leaving 17 bases between them. This CDR3 is 17 amino acids long. CDR3: CASSFYGGGRYQETQYF. CDR3 coding DNA: TGCGCCAGCAGCTTTTACGGGGGTGGGAGATACCAAGAGACCCAGTACTTC.

The genes are TRBV7-9 and TRBJ2-3, with TRBD2 identical over 8 bases. With 2 bases clipped from V and 2 bases from J, the junction kept 3 bases outside the gene matches. Germline V gene sequence: CDR1 SEHNR, CDR2 FQNEAQ (reference sequence). The CDR3 has 15 residues. This CDR3 reads CASSLLAGITDTQYF. CDR3 in DNA: TGTGCCAGCAGCTTACTAGCGGGCATCACAGATACGCAGTATTTT.

This clonotype showed up just a few times. The junction does not match germline at one end; this may be a read error. The chain couples TRBV12-3 or TRBV12-4 to TRBJ2-3; no firm D call. The CDR3 is made up of 14 amino acids. The CDR3 reads CASSCRVRGDAQYF. The CDR3 bases are TGTGCCAGCAGTTGCAGAGTGAGAGGAGATGCGCAGTATTTT.

The genes are TRBV20-1 and TRBJ1-5; D is unresolved. Trimming stripped 4 bases from V and 5 bases from J, with 9 bases between. The length of the CDR3 is 12 residues. The germline gives CDR1 DFQATT, CDR2 SNEGSKA (reference sequence). The CDR3 sequence is CSATGPDQPQHF. The CDR3 DNA follows: TGCAGTGCTACCGGGCCCGATCAGCCCCAGCATTTT.

The chain has TRBV25-1 and TRBJ2-7, with 8 bases that match TRBD2. Trimming at V came to 2 bases and at J to 7 bases, leaving 10 bases not matched to a gene. The CDR3 is made up of 15 amino acids. The germline CDR1 and CDR2 sequences are MGHDK and SYGVNS. The CDR3 DNA is TGTGCCAGCAGTGAACGCGGGACTAGGTACAATGAGCAGTACTTC. Translating gives CASSERGTRYNEQYF.

This clonotype was seen only a few times. J is TRBJ2-7 and V is TRBV10-3, with D tentatively TRBD2 (6 bases). The germline V gene encodes CDR1 ENHRY and CDR2 SYGVKD. V was trimmed by 2 bases and J by 3 bases, leaving 14 bases between them. The CDR3 consists of 15 residues. The CDR3 reads CAISEGTRGGYEQYF. The CDR3 region has the DNA TGTGCCATCAGTGAGGGCACCCGGGGAGGCTACGAGCAGTACTTC.

This chain joins TRBV7-9 and TRBJ2-5; 15 nucleotides line up with TRBD2. The CDR3 has 16 residues. V lost 4 bases, J lost 4 bases, and 4 bases stayed unmatched. CDR1 SEHNR and CDR2 FQNEAQ come from the germline V gene (reference sequence). The CDR3 reads CASSSAGLAGGETQYF. CDR3 in DNA: TGTGCCAGCAGCTCAGCGGGACTAGCGGGGGGAGAGACCCAGTACTTC. Using reference TRBV7-9 and TRBJ2-5 for the parts outside the CDR3, the full variable domain is DTGVSQNPRHKITKRGQNVTFRCDPISEHNRLYWYRQTLGQGPEFLTYFQNEAQLEKSRLLSDRFSAERPKGSFSTLEIQRTEQGDSAMYLCASSSAGLAGGETQYFGPGTRLLVL.

The chain is built from TRBV4-1 and TRBJ1-1; no reliable D call. In germline, CDR1 is MGHRA, CDR2 YSYEKL. The CDR3 is 16 amino acids. With 0 bases removed from V and 0 bases from J, the gap between germline ends came to 11 bases. The DNA for the CDR3 is TGCGCCAGCAGCCAAGAGCTACAGAAATTGAACACTGAAGCTTTCTTT. It translates to CASSQELQKLNTEAFF.

This clonotype was detected a few times. The chain couples TRBV11-2 to TRBJ2-7; 8 bases agree with TRBD2. This CDR3 has 15 amino acids. Germline V lookup: CDR1 SGHAT, CDR2 FQNNGV. J was trimmed by 3 bases and V by 4 bases; bases with no gene match: 8. The CDR3 protein is CASSSQPGLVYEQYF. For the CDR3, the DNA is TGTGCCAGCAGCTCGCAACCGGGACTAGTCTACGAGCAGTACTTC. Full variable domain (missing parts from reference TRBV11-2 and TRBJ2-7): EAGVAQSPRYKIIEKRQSVAFWCNPISGHATLYWYQQILGQGPKLLIQFQNNGVVDDSQLPKDRFSAERLKGVDSTLKIQPAKLEDSAVYLCASSSQPGLVYEQYFGPGTRLTVT.

The CDR3 DNA follows: TGTGCCAGCAGCGCGAACTGGGGCTCCTACGAGCAGTACTTC. Its protein is CASSANWGSYEQYF. The chain couples TRBV9 to TRBJ2-7; D call uncertain. V was clipped by 3 bases and J by 0 bases, with 10 bases between them. The CDR3 has 14 amino acids. Germline V lookup: CDR1 SGDLS, CDR2 YYNGEE.

The chain couples TRBV29-1 to TRBJ2-3; D is undetermined. CDR1 and CDR2 (germline): SQVTM, ANQGSEA. The CDR3 covers 13 residues. The V gene lost 0 bases and the J gene lost 1 base, with 5 bases spanning the gap. The CDR3 sequence: CSVEESGTDTQYF. Here the CDR3 DNA reads TGCAGCGTTGAAGAGAGTGGCACAGATACGCAGTATTTT.

The V call is TRBV11-2, the J call TRBJ2-5; 8 bases line up with TRBD2. Germline V gene lookup returns CDR1 SGHAT and CDR2 FQNNGV. The trim removed 4 bases at V and 2 bases at J, leaving 6 bases unmatched. CDR3 length: 15 amino acids. The CDR3 loop is CASSWATGGQETQYF. In DNA, the CDR3 is TGTGCCAGCAGCTGGGCCACGGGGGGGCAAGAGACCCAGTACTTC.